This is a list of T cell receptor beta chains from one sample in a study of T cell responses to AZD1222 COVID-19 vaccine. Sequenced by immunoSEQ multiplex PCR; TCRdb stores in-frame clones only, minus some. The sample lists some 120,000 clones, approximately 90% occurring once. The specimen comprised peripheral blood, sampled 28 days after the second AZD1222 dose. These receptors all stem from an adult who received the AZD1222 COVID-19 vaccine. Both conserved end residues are part of each CDR3. D genes are given only for firm matches. Clone size appears in some rows only: once, few, many, or a class for an expanded clone.

d_call | clone_size | cdr3_length | j_call | v_call | cdr3_aa | cdr3_nt
- | - | 13 | TRBJ2-5 | TRBV27 | CASSSPATETQYF | TGTGCCAGCAGTTCGCCAGCAACAGAGACCCAGTACTTC
- | - | 15 | TRBJ2-3 | TRBV6-5 | CASSQSRPPTDTQYF | TGTGCCAGCAGCCAGTCCCGCCCCCCCACAGATACGCAGTATTTT
- | - | 14 | TRBJ1-5 | TRBV21-1 | CASNRAYPWRPQHF | TGTGCCAGCAACCGGGCCTATCCCTGGCGGCCCCAGCATTTT
TRBD1 | - | 15 | TRBJ2-2 | TRBV6-4 | CARKARDSNTGELFF | TGTGCCAGGAAGGCCCGGGACAGCAACACCGGGGAGCTGTTTTTT
- | - | 14 | TRBJ2-1 | TRBV19 | CASSIRQGYNEQFF | TGTGCCAGTAGTATCCGGCAGGGCTACAATGAGCAGTTCTTC
- | - | 13 | TRBJ2-1 | TRBV12-3/TRBV12-4 | CASSFYIVNEQFF | TGTGCCAGCAGTTTTTATATCGTAAATGAGCAGTTCTTC
- | - | 16 | TRBJ2-2 | TRBV2 | CASSEYRIANTGELFF | TGTGCCAGCAGTGAATATCGGATAGCCAACACCGGGGAGCTGTTTTTT
TRBD2 | - | 16 | TRBJ2-1 | TRBV5-6 | CASSFPTSGRGNEQFF | TGTGCCAGCAGCTTTCCGACTAGCGGGAGGGGTAATGAGCAGTTCTTC
TRBD1 | - | 17 | TRBJ1-4 | TRBV28 | CASSSPGQGVGRGKLFF | TGTGCCAGCAGTTCCCCGGGACAGGGTGTCGGGAGGGGAAAACTGTTTTTT
TRBD2 | few | 17 | TRBJ2-1 | TRBV4-1 | CASSQESGTRPYNEQFF | TGCGCCAGCAGCCAAGAATCCGGGACTAGACCTTACAATGAGCAGTTCTTC